The rows below give T cell receptor beta chains drawn from one sample of a study of blood T cell repertoires in COVID-19. Using immunoSEQ multiplex PCR, the repertoire was profiled, and TCRdb retains in-frame clones only, with some absent. The sample records approximately 300,000 clones, roughly 91% being singletons. Material for sequencing was peripheral blood. The origin of the receptors is a man aged 35 to 55 with acute or convalescent COVID-19. The CDR3 runs from the conserved cysteine through the conserved F or W.

j_gene: TRBJ1-5; v_gene: TRBV24-1; CDR3aa: CATSDSHGAGYNQPQHF
j_gene: TRBJ2-3; v_gene: TRBV2; CDR3aa: CASSGPAGGFGDTQYF
j_gene: TRBJ2-7; v_gene: TRBV18; CDR3aa: CASSSGQGLTYEQYF
j_gene: TRBJ1-6; v_gene: TRBV18; CDR3aa: CASSLHGQGNNSPLHF
j_gene: TRBJ1-6; v_gene: TRBV5-5; CDR3aa: CASSLQDRYNSPLHF
j_gene: TRBJ2-1; v_gene: TRBV27; CDR3aa: CASRGTGVYNEQFF
j_gene: TRBJ2-1; v_gene: TRBV5-4; CDR3aa: CASSLDLLAGGDEQFF
j_gene: TRBJ1-1; v_gene: TRBV27; CDR3aa: CASSSPGRGTEAFF
j_gene: TRBJ1-5; v_gene: TRBV7-2; CDR3aa: CASSPEAGQPQHF
j_gene: TRBJ1-2; v_gene: TRBV5-4; CDR3aa: CASSPGQGAKYGYTF
j_gene: TRBJ2-7; v_gene: TRBV6-1; CDR3aa: CASSETGGPFYEQYF
j_gene: TRBJ1-5; v_gene: TRBV9; CDR3aa: CASSQITDGIKNQPQHF
j_gene: TRBJ2-5; v_gene: TRBV5-1; CDR3aa: CASSLAGTPQETQYF
j_gene: TRBJ1-1; v_gene: TRBV29-1; CDR3aa: CSAFGQGPAEAFF
j_gene: TRBJ2-3; v_gene: TRBV10-1; CDR3aa: CASSERDREGDTQYF